The source of this T cell receptor (beta chain) is a study of blood T cells in healthy people across ages. Trimming removed 5 bases from V and 7 bases from J, with 11 bases in between. Germline values: CDR1 LGHNT, CDR2 FRNRAP. This CDR3 contains 12 residues. Aged about 6 to 100, donors were systemically healthy Caucasians from Russia. Together with a sample-barcoded 5' primer, a J-beta primer mix was included in a second PCR lasting about 6 to 11 cycles. MiXCR, applied by TCRdb to the 5' RACE reads, yields one record per CDR3 protein. The repertoire holds approximately 900,000 distinct CDR3 sequences, with roughly 28% as singletons. The data were also submitted as part of a second study, on T cells of mothers and their children.

The TCR was taken from a woman aged 40 to 50 in good health. Sequences were obtained from blood. V gene TRBV12-5 combines with J gene TRBJ2-5; D is perhaps TRBD2 (6 bases). CDR3 in DNA: TGTGCTAGTGGTGTCGGGGGAGGGACCCAGTACTTC. This translates into CASGVGGGTQYF.